This T cell receptor (beta chain) was captured in a study of blood T cells in healthy people across ages. Details on this clonotype: A much more abundant neighbour one base away suggests this may be a read error.

Sample-barcoded 5' priming and a J-beta primer mix drove a second PCR of roughly 6 to 12 cycles. Via MiXCR, TCRdb re-called the 5' RACE reads, giving one row per CDR3 protein. The repertoire holds roughly 800,000 distinct CDR3 sequences, with around a quarter as singletons. This CDR3 region has 13 residues. CDR1 SGHRS and CDR2 YFSETQ come from the germline V gene. These same data were also listed under a study on T cells of mothers and their children. That report notes: Extracted RNA, in its entirety, went into cDNA synthesis at about 1.5 ug per 15 ul.

V is TRBV5-1 and J is TRBJ2-5; 7 positions agree with TRBD1. The sequence derives from a boy younger than 18 in good health. Sequencing input: blood. DNA of the CDR3: TGCGCCGGCAGCACGACAGGGCTGGAGACCCAGTACTTC. This codes for CAGSTTGLETQYF.